These T cell receptor beta chains were read from a single sample in a study of a mutant IDH1 vaccine in newly diagnosed glioma. Their antigen targets remain unknown. TCRdb keeps only in-frame clones here, not all; method: immunoSEQ multiplex PCR. This sample has some 32,000 clones, with approximately 89% found just once. The specimen was PBMCs, collected from a glioma patient whose treatment included an IDH1 peptide vaccine. Receptors originate from a man between 35 and 55 years old with glioma. The CDR3 runs from the conserved cysteine through the conserved F or W. The D gene is left open where the match is weak. Where a row states a size, it is once, few, many or the class of an expanded clone; other rows omit it.

clone size	D gene	V gene	J gene	CDR3 DNA	CDR3 protein
few	NA	TRBV14	TRBJ2-5	TGTGCCAGCAGCCAACGGTCCCAAGAGACCCAGTACTTC	CASSQRSQETQYF
NA	TRBD2	TRBV18	TRBJ2-1	TGTGCCAGCTCAGGACTAGCCCCAGGAGAGCAGTTCTTC	CASSGLAPGEQFF
NA	TRBD1	TRBV6-6	TRBJ1-4	TGTGCCAGCGGGACAGGGGGGAAAGGTGAAAAACTGTTTTTT	CASGTGGKGEKLFF
once	TRBD2	TRBV19	TRBJ2-7	TGTGCCAGTAGGAGGACTAGCGGGCCGAGCTCCTACGAGCAGTACTTC	CASRRTSGPSSYEQYF
NA	TRBD1	TRBV5-4	TRBJ1-2	TGTGCCAGCAGCTTTGGGACAGGGTATACCTATGGCTACACCTTC	CASSFGTGYTYGYTF
NA	TRBD1	TRBV6-5	TRBJ1-1	TGTGCCAGCAGTTACGGACAGGGAAACACTGAAGCTTTCTTT	CASSYGQGNTEAFF
NA	NA	TRBV2	TRBJ2-7	TGTGCCAGCAGTCGGCGGGGGCAAGCTGCCGAGCAGTACTTC	CASSRRGQAAEQYF
once	NA	TRBV5-5	TRBJ2-5	TGTGCCAGCAGCTCATCAGGGCGGCTAGAGACCCAGTACTTC	CASSSSGRLETQYF
NA	TRBD2	TRBV15	TRBJ2-1	TGTGCCACCAGCAGTTACTCTTATCTGGAACTAGCGGGGACACTAGGGAGGTCCTACAATGAGCAGTTCTTC	CATSSYSYLELAGTLGRSYNEQFF
NA	NA	TRBV18	TRBJ1-1	TGTGCCAGCTCGCCCATCGGCGGGAACACTGAAGCTTTCTTT	CASSPIGGNTEAFF
once	TRBD1	TRBV7-3	TRBJ2-3	TGTGCCAGCAGCTCGACAGGGGCGGGCACAGATACGCAGTATTTT	CASSSTGAGTDTQYF
NA	TRBD1	TRBV4-3	TRBJ1-4	TGCGCCAGCAGCCAAGATTACCGGGACAGGGGGCGAAAAAAACTGTTTTTT	CASSQDYRDRGRKKLFF
few	NA	TRBV28	TRBJ1-2	TGTGCCAGCAGTTTATGGGAGGCTAACTATGGCTACACCTTC	CASSLWEANYGYTF
NA	NA	TRBV19	TRBJ2-1	TGTGCCAGTAGCCCCGGGACGGTGCCCTACAATGAGCAGTTCTTC	CASSPGTVPYNEQFF
NA	NA	TRBV19	TRBJ1-1	TGTGCCAGTAGCCGACACTGGAACACTGAAGCTTTCTTT	CASSRHWNTEAFF
NA	NA	TRBV5-1	TRBJ1-2	TGCGCCAGCAGCTTGGGACAGAACTATGGCTACACCTTC	CASSLGQNYGYTF
NA	NA	TRBV6-1	TRBJ1-5	TGTGCCAGCAATGGAGGTCCGAATCAGCCCCAGCATTTT	CASNGGPNQPQHF
NA	TRBD2	TRBV6-6	TRBJ2-5	TGTGCCAGCAGTAGGGCGAGCGGGGGGGTCAAAGAGACCCAGTACTTC	CASSRASGGVKETQYF
NA	NA	TRBV5-4	TRBJ2-7	TGTGCCAGCTCCAATGGGGCCTACGAGCAGTACTTC	CASSNGAYEQYF
NA	NA	TRBV5-1	TRBJ2-7	TGCGCCAGCAGCTTGGGGCCAAAAGAGTCCTACGAGCAGTACTTC	CASSLGPKESYEQYF